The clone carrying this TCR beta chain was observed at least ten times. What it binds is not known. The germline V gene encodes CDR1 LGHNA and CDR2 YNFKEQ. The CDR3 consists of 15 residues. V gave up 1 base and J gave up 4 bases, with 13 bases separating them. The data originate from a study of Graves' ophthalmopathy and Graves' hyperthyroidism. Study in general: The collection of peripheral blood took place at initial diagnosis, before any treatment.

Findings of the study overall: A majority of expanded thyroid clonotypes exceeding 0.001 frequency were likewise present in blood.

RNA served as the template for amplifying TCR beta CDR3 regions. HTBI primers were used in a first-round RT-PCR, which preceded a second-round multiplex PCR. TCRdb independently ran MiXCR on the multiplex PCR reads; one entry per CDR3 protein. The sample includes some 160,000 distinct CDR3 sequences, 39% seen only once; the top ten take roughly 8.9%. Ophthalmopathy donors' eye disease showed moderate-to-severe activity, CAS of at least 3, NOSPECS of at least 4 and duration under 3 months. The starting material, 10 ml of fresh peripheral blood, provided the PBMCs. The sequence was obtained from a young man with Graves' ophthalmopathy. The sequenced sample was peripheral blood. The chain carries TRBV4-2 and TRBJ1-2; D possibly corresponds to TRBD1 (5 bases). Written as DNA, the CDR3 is TGTGCCAGCAGCCAAGGAGGGGACTATGGCTATGGCTACACCTTC. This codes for CASSQGGDYGYGYTF.